The 9 T cell receptor beta chains in this list originate from one sample, sequenced in a study of blood T cell repertoires in COVID-19. The repertoire was sequenced with immunoSEQ multiplex PCR; TCRdb's copy has only in-frame clones and lacks some. The data contain some 250,000 clones, about 70% of them singletons. The sequencing sample was made of peripheral blood. Receptor source: a woman of 80 years or more with acute or convalescent COVID-19.

J is TRBJ2-2 and V is TRBV5-1, with 8 bases aligning to TRBD2. Trimming took 9 bases from V and 9 from J; bases not matched to a gene: 10. The germline V gene encodes CDR1 SGHRS and CDR2 YFSETQ. The CDR3 runs to 13 residues. CDR3 amino acids: CATRSGSSRELFF. For the CDR3, the DNA is TGCGCCACCCGGAGCGGGAGCAGTCGGGAGCTGTTTTTT.

This chain joins TRBV2 and TRBJ1-5; TRBD1 is a possible D gene (6 bases). The CDR3 covers 14 residues. V gave up 5 bases and J gave up 7 bases, with 15 bases separating them. The germline V gene encodes CDR1 SNHLY and CDR2 FYNNEI. DNA for the CDR3: TGTGCCAGCAGTTCACAGGGTAGCCGACAGCCCCAGCATTTT. As protein: CASSSQGSRQPQHF.

The chain is built from TRBV7-9 and TRBJ1-2, with D hard to call. V was trimmed by 3 bases and J by 0 bases, leaving 11 bases between them. CDR3 size: 15 residues. Germline values: CDR1 SEHNR, CDR2 FQNEAQ (reference sequence). The CDR3 spells CASSFQARANYGYTF. DNA of the CDR3: TGTGCCAGCAGCTTTCAGGCACGAGCTAACTATGGCTACACCTTC.

The chain has TRBV19 and TRBJ1-3; D not resolved. The CDR3 contains 13 residues. V was cut by 5 bases and J by 4 bases, with 9 bases left in between. The germline V gene encodes CDR1 LNHDA and CDR2 SQIVND (reference sequence). The CDR3: CASSPGVGNTIYF. The CDR3 nucleotides read TGTGCCAGTAGTCCCGGGGTCGGAAACACCATATATTTT.

As regards this clone: This sample also contains other DNA sequences that code for the same CDR3. The chain carries TRBV20-1 and TRBJ1-2; D may be TRBD1 (5 bases). The germline V gene encodes CDR1 DFQATT and CDR2 SNEGSKA (reference sequence). Trimming pared 3 bases from V and 8 bases from J, leaving 10 bases between. CDR3 length: 11 amino acids. CDR3 loop: CSASTGGGYTF. As DNA, the CDR3 is TGCAGTGCTAGTACGGGGGGAGGCTACACCTTC.

This chain joins TRBV5-1 and TRBJ2-7; 10 bases map to TRBD1. CDR3 size: 15 residues. V dropped 0 bases and J dropped 6; count of bases not matched to a gene: 6. CDR1 is SGHRS and CDR2 is YFSETQ in the germline V gene. CDR3 loop: CASSLEWTGGSEQYF. The CDR3 nucleotides are TGCGCCAGCAGCTTGGAATGGACAGGGGGAAGCGAGCAGTACTTC.

As to this clone: Other DNA sequences from this sample encode an identical CDR3 as well. The chain carries TRBV12-3 or TRBV12-4 and TRBJ2-5, with D possibly matching TRBD2 (6 bases). The CDR3 contains 13 residues. V lost 2 bases, J lost 5 bases, and 9 bases lay in between. The DNA for the CDR3 is TGTGCCAGCAGTTTACGGGGGTCGGAGACCCAGTACTTC. Its protein is CASSLRGSETQYF.

This chain connects TRBV5-1 to TRBJ2-3; D remains unclear. CDR1 and CDR2 (germline): SGHRS, YFSETQ. Trimming took off 0 bases at V and 5 bases at J, with 4 bases between the two ends. This CDR3 is built from 12 residues. The CDR3 DNA follows: TGCGCCAGCAGCTTGGAGAGAGATACGCAGTATTTT. Amino acids: CASSLERDTQYF.

V usage is TRBV19 and J usage is TRBJ2-3, with 13 bases aligning to TRBD2. This CDR3 is built from 16 residues. V was pared by 4 bases and J by 4 bases, with 5 bases of the junction left unmatched. Germline-derived CDR1 and CDR2 are LNHDA and SQIVND (reference sequence). The CDR3 is CASSSLGLAGADTQYF. The CDR3 DNA follows: TGTGCCAGTAGTAGCCTCGGACTAGCGGGAGCAGATACGCAGTATTTT.